This entry lists 20 T cell receptor beta chains sequenced from one sample in a study of blood T cell repertoires in COVID-19. Only in-frame clones appear in the TCRdb table, and some are missing; sequencing was by immunoSEQ multiplex PCR. The table lists under 250,000 clones, about four fifths of them singletons. The source material was PBMCs or T cells enriched from blood (not recorded which). These TCRs come from a woman aged 45 to 65 with acute COVID-19.

The table lists this clone with a few counts. The chain has TRBV4-1 and TRBJ2-1; D is perhaps TRBD1 (6 bases). Trimming shortened V by 4 bases and J by 4 bases, and 8 bases separated the two germline ends. Germline V CDR1 and CDR2: MGHRA, YSYEKL. This CDR3 is 13 amino acids long. CDR3 region: CASSPQGYNEQFF. CDR3 DNA sequence: TGCGCCAGCAGCCCTCAGGGGTACAATGAGCAGTTCTTC.

The rearrangement links TRBV15 to TRBJ2-5; 12 bases align to TRBD2. Trimming removed 1 base from V and 4 bases from J; junction bases left unmatched: 1. The CDR3 contains 15 residues. Germline V lookup: CDR1 LNHNV, CDR2 YYDKDF (reference sequence). Here the CDR3 reads CATSRVTSGRETQYF. In DNA form, the CDR3 reads TGTGCCACCAGCAGAGTGACTAGCGGGAGAGAGACCCAGTACTTC.

The DNA of the CDR3 is TGTGCCAGCAGCTTAGGGGAGGTCTTGAGCTCCTATAATTCACCCCTCCACTTT. Translated, it gives CASSLGEVLSSYNSPLHF. V and J are TRBV7-2 and TRBJ1-6; D call uncertain. V was trimmed by 1 base and J by 0 bases, leaving 13 bases between them. Germline V gives CDR1 SGHTA, CDR2 FQGNSA. This CDR3 comprises 18 residues. Using reference TRBV7-2 and TRBJ1-6 for the parts outside the CDR3, the full variable domain is GAGVSQSPSNKVTEKGKDVELRCDPISGHTALYWYRQSLGQGLEFLIYFQGNSAPDKSGLPSDRFSAERTGGSVSTLTIQRTQQEDSAVYLCASSLGEVLSSYNSPLHFGNGTRLTVT.

The V call is TRBV7-8, the J call TRBJ2-1; TRBD2 agrees at 9 bases. The germline V gene encodes CDR1 SGHVS and CDR2 FQNEAQ. Trimming took 6 bases from V and 7 from J; bases not matched to a gene: 13. This CDR3 has 16 residues. The CDR3, as DNA: TGTGCCAGCAGAGCCTTCAGGCTAGCGGGGAGGAATGAGCAGTTCTTC. Encoded protein: CASRAFRLAGRNEQFF. Full variable domain (outside the CDR3, taken from reference TRBV7-8 and TRBJ2-1): GAGVSQSPRYKVAKRGQDVALRCDPISGHVSLFWYQQALGQGPEFLTYFQNEAQLDKSGLPSDRFFAERPEGSVSTLKIQRTQQEDSAVYLCASRAFRLAGRNEQFFGPGTRLTVL.

The rearrangement joins TRBV7-9 to TRBJ2-3, with 7 bases identical to TRBD2. The V segment lost 5 bases and the J segment 0 bases; nucleotides outside the gene matches: 8. CDR3 length equals 16 residues. The germline V gene has CDR1 SEHNR and CDR2 FQNEAQ (reference sequence). In DNA, the CDR3 is TGTGCCAGCAGCCCCCGACTAGCTCAGAGCACAGATACGCAGTATTTT. Translation gives CASSPRLAQSTDTQYF.

The rearrangement uses TRBV5-5 and TRBJ1-3; 8 positions match TRBD1. The germline CDR1 and CDR2 sequences are SGHKS and YYEKEE (reference sequence). This CDR3 region has 15 residues. V trimming: 4 bases; J trimming: 3 bases; junction bases outside the gene matches: 6. CDR3 residues: CASSRQDRVGNTIYF. The CDR3 DNA follows: TGTGCCAGCAGCAGACAGGACAGGGTTGGAAACACCATATATTTT.

The chain employs TRBV5-8 and TRBJ2-1, with D perhaps matching TRBD1 (6 bases). The V end lost 0 bases, the J end lost 4 bases, and 14 bases lay between the germline ends. In germline, CDR1 is SGHTS, CDR2 YDEGEE. This CDR3 comprises 16 residues. The CDR3 coding sequence is TGTGCCAGCAGCTTGGTCTCACAGGGAAGTTACAATGAGCAGTTCTTC. It encodes CASSLVSQGSYNEQFF.

This chain uses TRBV4-1 with TRBJ1-6; tentatively, D is TRBD1 (5 bases). From germline, CDR1 is MGHRA and CDR2 YSYEKL. CDR3 length: 15 amino acids. Trimming left V 0 bases short and J 11 bases short, with 14 bases between. In DNA form, the CDR3 reads TGCGCCAGCAGCCAAGATGGCCAGGGAAGGCCACCCCTCCACTTT. It translates to CASSQDGQGRPPLHF.

The rearrangement joins TRBV7-9 to TRBJ1-2; D unclear. The CDR3 is made up of 13 amino acids. The V end was cut by 3 bases, the J end by 4 bases, with 9 bases between. Per the germline V gene, CDR1 is SEHNR and CDR2 is FQNEAQ (reference sequence). CDR3 protein: CASSFQEIYGYTF. The CDR3 DNA is TGTGCCAGCAGCTTTCAGGAAATCTATGGCTACACCTTC.

The V gene is TRBV6-2 or TRBV6-3, the J gene TRBJ2-5, with TRBD1 matching 7 bases. This CDR3 has 17 residues. J lost 2 bases, V lost 0 bases, and 9 bases had no gene match. CDR1 and CDR2 (germline): MNHEY, SVGEGT. The CDR3 sequence is CASSYSRTGRPQETQYF. DNA for the CDR3: TGTGCCAGCAGTTACTCTAGGACAGGCCGTCCTCAAGAGACCCAGTACTTC.

The V call is TRBV5-1, the J call TRBJ2-3, with D possibly matching TRBD1 (5 bases). Looked up from germline, CDR1 is SGHRS and CDR2 is YFSETQ. With 0 bases removed from V and 4 bases from J, the gap between germline ends came to 12 bases. This CDR3 spans 15 amino acids. The CDR3 sequence: CASSLVAGQADTQYF. As DNA, the CDR3 is TGCGCCAGCAGCTTGGTGGCAGGGCAGGCAGATACGCAGTATTTT.

This rearrangement joins TRBV9 to TRBJ2-3, with 7 bases matching TRBD2. With 4 bases clipped from V and 0 bases from J, the junction kept 8 bases outside the gene matches. CDR1 SGDLS and CDR2 YYNGEE come from the germline V gene. The CDR3 runs to 16 residues. The CDR3 protein is CASSSREGASTDTQYF. As DNA, the CDR3 is TGTGCCAGCAGCTCGAGGGAGGGAGCTAGCACAGATACGCAGTATTTT.

This clone has just a few counts. The chain uses TRBV7-6 and TRBJ2-5; TRBD2 might be the D (7 bases). CDR1 SGHVS and CDR2 FNYEAQ come from the germline V gene. The V end was cut by 4 bases, the J end by 6 bases, with 21 bases between. This CDR3 is built from 16 residues. CDR3: CASSSNIGGAEKTQYF. CDR3 in DNA: TGTGCCAGCAGCTCCAATATAGGGGGGGCCGAAAAGACCCAGTACTTC.

This clone was observed a single time. This chain links TRBV18 with TRBJ2-7; 7 nucleotides align to TRBD1. With V trimmed by 8 bases and J by 1 base, 5 bases remained unmatched. Germline-derived CDR1 and CDR2 are KGHSH and LQKENI. CDR3 length equals 13 residues. The CDR3 spells CASQTGLSYEQYF. The CDR3 DNA follows: TGTGCCAGCCAGACAGGGTTATCCTACGAGCAGTACTTC.

This clone was detected a few times. CDR3 nucleotides: TGTGCCAGCAGCTCGGTAGCGGGAGTAATCCACGAGCAGTACTTC. Amino acids: CASSSVAGVIHEQYF. This chain links TRBV7-2 with TRBJ2-7; 9 bases are a match to TRBD2. This CDR3 region has 15 residues. V shed 4 bases and J 5 bases; nucleotides not matched to a gene: 9. Germline V gene lookup returns CDR1 SGHTA and CDR2 FQGNSA.

This clone was recorded only once. The rearrangement uses TRBV5-1 and TRBJ1-2; D is ambiguous. Germline V gene data show CDR1 as SGHRS and CDR2 as YFSETQ. The length of the CDR3 is 14 residues. With 0 bases removed from V and 6 bases from J, the gap between germline ends came to 12 bases. The CDR3 protein is CASSLEGRRDGYTF. CDR3 sequence (DNA): TGCGCCAGCAGCTTGGAGGGCCGGAGGGATGGCTACACCTTC.

The V call is TRBV5-1, the J call TRBJ1-5, with TRBD1 matching over 7 bases. Germline V lookup: CDR1 SGHRS, CDR2 YFSETQ. Losses at the gene ends were 5 bases for V and 8 bases for J; bases not matched to a gene: 13. The CDR3 runs 15 residues. In DNA form, the CDR3 reads TGCGCCAGCAGTCAGACAGGGATTGGAGCGGAGCCCCAGCATTTT. Protein: CASSQTGIGAEPQHF. Full variable domain (missing parts from reference TRBV5-1 and TRBJ1-5): KAGVTQTPRYLIKTRGQQVTLSCSPISGHRSVSWYQQTPGQGLQFLFEYFSETQRNKGNFPGRFSGRQFSNSRSEMNVSTLELGDSALYLCASSQTGIGAEPQHFGDGTRLSIL.

V gene TRBV7-5 combines with J gene TRBJ2-7; the table assigns TRBD2, which was not confirmed against the DNA. TRBV7-5 is a pseudogene segment. The CDR3 extends over 17 amino acids. Written as DNA, the CDR3 is TGTGTCAGAAGCCCCCAGCAGGGGACTAGCGGTGGGTACGAGCAGTACTTC. Its protein product is CVRSPQQGTSGGYEQYF.

This clone occurred once. J is TRBJ2-2 and V is TRBV12-1; the table's D call TRBD1 went unverified against the DNA. TRBV12-1 is a documented pseudogene. The CDR3 loop spans 15 amino acids. Here the CDR3 reads CASNYPGQGAGELFF. DNA for the CDR3: TGTGCCAGCAACTACCCGGGACAGGGGGCCGGGGAGCTGTTTTTT.

This chain joins TRBV5-6 and TRBJ2-5; D is perhaps TRBD1 (6 bases). The CDR3 sequence is 14 residues long. The germline V gene encodes CDR1 SGHDT and CDR2 YYEEEE. The ends were cut back, 1 base at V and 5 bases at J, with 12 bases in the middle. Written as DNA, the CDR3 is TGTGCCAGCAGCTTGCAACAGGGTCTTGAGACCCAGTACTTC. Translated, it gives CASSLQQGLETQYF.